These 3 T cell receptor beta chains share one sample of origin, sequenced in a study of cytotoxic CD8 clonotypes in ibrutinib-treated CLL (dated by TCRdb to the early 2020s). The method was the immunoSEQ multiplex PCR assay. TCRdb retrieved this table from immuneACCESS and kept in-frame rearrangements only. Not all clones are present; in checked studies, unresolved V genes account for under half, and no reason is known for the remainder. Across this sample there are about 140,000 clones, with approximately 90% seen only once. Approximately 11% of the sample rests with the top ten. The time point label, as the study defines it: roughly 12 months on ibrutinib. The source was PBMCs, collected after 12 months of ibrutinib treatment. The receptors come from a human donor with chronic lymphocytic leukemia.

V is TRBV7-2 and J is TRBJ2-7; D is ambiguous. The CDR3 runs to 15 residues. Germline V gene sequence: CDR1 SGHTA, CDR2 FQGNSA. V was cut by 4 bases and J by 4 bases, with 17 bases left in between. The CDR3 DNA sequence: TGTGCCAGCAGCTCACCAGGTGTTCTGTCTTACGAGCAGTACTTC. Translated: CASSSPGVLSYEQYF.

The count of this clone is one. The J gene is TRBJ2-7, the V gene TRBV6-5, with a possible D match to TRBD1 (5 bases). The CDR3 spans 13 residues. CDR1 and CDR2 from the germline V gene are MNHEY and SVGAGI. The ends were cut back, 2 bases at V and 5 bases at J, with 10 bases in the middle. The CDR3 protein is CASSYGTGNEQYF. The CDR3 nucleotides read TGTGCCAGCAGTTACGGTACAGGAAACGAGCAGTACTTC.

This chain links TRBV18 with TRBJ2-7; 9 bases line up with TRBD2. The V segment lost 6 bases and the J segment 2 bases; nucleotides outside the gene matches: 8. Per germline, CDR1 KGHSH and CDR2 LQKENI. This CDR3 spans 15 amino acids. The chain's CDR3 is CASSGVAGVPYEQYF. CDR3 nucleotide sequence: TGTGCCAGCTCGGGCGTAGCGGGAGTTCCCTACGAGCAGTACTTC.